These 22 T cell receptor beta chains were sequenced from one sample in a study of molecular identifiers for immune sequencing clone quantification (dated 2018 in TCRdb). The library was built by means of PCR. Sequencing used a NextSeq 500. Using fastp trimming at Q25 and MiXCR clonotype assembly, TCRdb reanalyzed the public sequencing data and kept in-frame beta chains. Each record represents a unique CDR3 protein, reported with the most common genes and DNA among its rows. The sample table lists roughly 630,000 distinct CDR3 sequences, about 25% of them with a count of one. The ten largest clones take up 0.75% to 0.8% of the sample. Material for sequencing was naive CD8+ T cells from blood, with Jurkat cell RNA spiked in. The sample's cell subset or site, from its label and the paper: FACS-sorted CD8+CD4-CCR7+CD45RA+ naive T cells. The receptors here all came from a human donor in good health. Some libraries in this study had Jurkat cell RNA spiked in.

The chain combines TRBV12-3 or TRBV12-4 with TRBJ1-5; perhaps TRBD1 as D (6 bases). V was cut by 5 bases and J by 2 bases, with 13 bases left in between. The CDR3 totals 15 residues. The CDR3 region is CASSNLDRRNQPQHF. In nucleotides, the CDR3 is TGTGCCAGCAGTAACCTTGACAGGCGCAATCAGCCCCAGCATTTT.

This clonotype has a count of ten or more. The chain is built from TRBV12-3 or TRBV12-4 and TRBJ2-7; 10 bases are shared with TRBD1. There are 14 residues in the CDR3. J was trimmed by 5 bases and V by 7 bases; bases with no gene match: 8. The CDR3 loop is CASNGDRGYHEQYF. CDR3 nucleotide sequence: TGTGCCAGCAACGGGGACAGGGGTTACCACGAGCAGTACTTC.

The table lists this clonotype with a few counts. The V and J genes are TRBV16 and TRBJ1-4; D remains ambiguous. The CDR3 is made up of 15 amino acids. Trimming took off 1 base at V and 4 bases at J, with 10 bases between the two ends. From germline, CDR1 is KGHSY and CDR2 FQNENV. Here the CDR3 DNA reads TGTGCCAGCAGCCAATTGGGAGAGTATAATGAAAAACTGTTTTTT. Its translation: CASSQLGEYNEKLFF.

V and J are TRBV20-1 and TRBJ1-1; D possibly corresponds to TRBD1 (6 bases). This CDR3 has 14 amino acids. Germline V CDR1 and CDR2: DFQATT, SNEGSKA (reference sequence). The V and J ends lost 5 bases and 6 bases respectively, with 19 bases between them. CDR3 sequence (DNA): TGCAGTGCTCAGACGCTGGGGGGCGGGCCTGAAGCTTTCTTT. It encodes CSAQTLGGGPEAFF.

The chain has TRBV11-2 and TRBJ1-2; TRBD1 is a possible D gene (5 bases). The CDR3 is made up of 14 amino acids. The V end was cut by 4 bases, the J end by 0 bases, with 9 bases between. Germline CDR1 reads SGHAT; CDR2 reads FQNNGV. DNA for the CDR3: TGTGCCAGCAGCTGGGACGGGGCTAACTATGGCTACACCTTC. It specifies CASSWDGANYGYTF.

This chain connects TRBV7-9 to TRBJ2-2, with D possibly matching TRBD2 (7 bases). The CDR3 consists of 19 residues. Germline CDR1 reads SEHNR; CDR2 reads FQNEAQ (reference sequence). Deletions cut 3 bases from V and 7 bases from J, with 27 bases between. The CDR3, as DNA: TGTGCCAGCAGCTTCGGTACCCTACCTGGGGGGGGCCCAGGCGGGGAGCTGTTTTTT. Translating it yields CASSFGTLPGGGPGGELFF.

This clonotype was seen at least ten times. The chain uses TRBV9 and TRBJ2-4, with D possibly TRBD1 on 5 matching bases. Trimming shortened V by 3 bases and J by 4 bases, and 5 bases separated the two germline ends. CDR3 length: 12 amino acids. The germline V gene has CDR1 SGDLS and CDR2 YYNGEE. The CDR3 region is CASSGQKNIQYF. CDR3 in DNA: TGTGCCAGCAGCGGACAGAAAAACATTCAGTACTTC.

At least ten counts were recorded for this clonotype. The chain employs TRBV29-1 and TRBJ1-1, with D hard to call. This CDR3 comprises 11 residues. Germline values: CDR1 SQVTM, CDR2 ANQGSEA. V was clipped by 6 bases and J by 2 bases, with 7 bases between them. The CDR3 DNA reads as TGCAGCGTCGTTAAAAACACTGAAGCTTTCTTT. It codes for CSVVKNTEAFF.

The rearrangement uses TRBV27 and TRBJ2-3, with TRBD1 matching over 8 bases. V shed 3 bases and J 2 bases; nucleotides not matched to a gene: 10. Germline CDR1 MNHEY, CDR2 SMNVEV (reference sequence). This CDR3 is built from 17 residues. The CDR3 here is CASSFGNTGGLTDTQYF. The CDR3 bases are TGTGCCAGCAGTTTCGGGAATACAGGGGGGCTCACAGATACGCAGTATTTT.

This clonotype was picked up many times. The rearrangement joins TRBV30 to TRBJ2-7, with a weak D call TRBD1 (5 bases). The CDR3 has 13 amino acids. V was trimmed by 4 bases and J by 3 bases, leaving 13 bases between them. Germline values: CDR1 GTSNPN, CDR2 SVGIG (reference sequence). The CDR3 loop is CAWKKTVDYEQYF. Written as DNA, the CDR3 is TGTGCCTGGAAGAAGACAGTCGACTACGAGCAGTACTTC.

At least ten counts were recorded for this clonotype. J is TRBJ1-1 and V is TRBV5-4; 9 bases line up with TRBD1. Germline CDR1 SGHNT, CDR2 YYREEE (reference sequence). V was clipped by 4 bases and J by 6 bases; unmatched bases: 13. The CDR3 extends over 16 amino acids. CDR3 amino acids: CASSPLQGAIISEAFF. The DNA of the CDR3 is TGTGCCAGCAGCCCATTACAGGGGGCGATTATTTCTGAAGCTTTCTTT.

The V gene is TRBV28, the J gene TRBJ1-5; unclear D gene. Per the germline V gene, CDR1 is MDHEN and CDR2 is SYDVKM. The CDR3 contains 15 residues. Trimming cost V 7 bases and J 6 bases, with 19 bases left between them. CDR3 coding DNA: TGTGCCAGCACAATTGACCGGGGTTTCAGTCAGCCCCAGCATTTT. This gives the protein CASTIDRGFSQPQHF.

This clonotype occurred a few times. The V call is TRBV6-5, the J call TRBJ1-6; D is possibly TRBD1 (5 bases). Trimming left V 6 bases short and J 4 bases short, with 13 bases between. This CDR3 contains 15 residues. CDR1 MNHEY and CDR2 SVGAGI come from the germline V gene. DNA for the CDR3: TGTGCCAGCAGCCCCGGGACGGCGTATAATTCACCCCTCCACTTT. Protein: CASSPGTAYNSPLHF.

The chain is built from TRBV7-6 and TRBJ2-7; D ambiguous. Germline-derived CDR1 and CDR2 are SGHVS and FNYEAQ. The CDR3 runs 17 residues. Trimming cost V 1 base and J 2 bases, with 18 bases left between them. CDR3 region: CASSLGGTGSLTYEQYF. CDR3 DNA sequence: TGTGCCAGCAGCTTAGGGGGTACCGGGTCCTTAACCTACGAGCAGTACTTC. The complete variable domain, with remaining parts taken from reference TRBV7-6 and TRBJ2-7, reads GAGVSQSPRYKVTKRGQDVALRCDPISGHVSLYWYRQALGQGPEFLTYFNYEAQQDKSGLPNDRFSAERPEGSISTLTIQRTEQRDSAMYRCASSLGGTGSLTYEQYFGPGTRLTVT.

This clonotype was found many times. J is TRBJ2-7 and V is TRBV28, with D maybe TRBD2 (6 bases). The CDR3 is made up of 16 amino acids. CDR1 and CDR2 (germline): MDHEN, SYDVKM. Trimming cost V 8 bases and J 3 bases, with 23 bases left between them. DNA of the CDR3: TGTGCCAGCTCCGGGGACTCGGCAGTTGTAAGCTACGAGCAGTACTTC. Amino acids: CASSGDSAVVSYEQYF.

The V gene is TRBV9, the J gene TRBJ2-2; tentatively, D is TRBD2 (5 bases). V lost 3 bases, J lost 2 bases, and 17 bases lay in between. The CDR3 covers 17 residues. Germline CDR1 is SGDLS and CDR2 is YYNGEE. CDR3 sequence (DNA): TGTGCCAGCAGCGAGTCCGAGCGGAGAGGTAACACCGGGGAGCTGTTTTTT. Protein product: CASSESERRGNTGELFF.

With respect to this clonotype: Since a much larger clone is just one base distant, this may be a read error. This chain uses TRBV6-2 or TRBV6-3 with TRBJ1-5; D is unresolved. The CDR3 totals 15 residues. The V end lost 6 bases, the J end lost 0 bases, and 12 bases lay between the germline ends. CDR1 is MNHEY, CDR2 SVGEGT, per germline. CDR3 sequence: CASSHGRNSNQPQHF. The CDR3 nucleotides are TGTGCCAGCAGCCACGGCAGGAATAGCAATCAGCCCCAGCATTTT.

A few counts support this clonotype. The J gene is TRBJ2-1, the V gene TRBV6-1, with D perhaps matching TRBD2 (7 bases). Between the trimmed V and J ends, which lost 4 bases and 5 bases, there was a span of 15 bases. CDR1 and CDR2 (germline): MNHNS, SASEGT. The CDR3 consists of 15 residues. The DNA for the CDR3 is TGTGCCAGCAGTGGTTTCGGGGGGCTCAACAATGAGCAGTTCTTC. Translating gives CASSGFGGLNNEQFF.

A few counts support this clonotype. J is TRBJ1-1 and V is TRBV20-1, with 9 bases matching TRBD1. CDR3 length: 16 amino acids. V trimming: 6 bases; J trimming: 1 base; junction bases outside the gene matches: 12. The V gene's germline CDR1 is DFQATT and CDR2 SNEGSKA (reference sequence). The CDR3 region has the DNA TGCAGTGCAAGGGACAGGGAGGGCGGTCCGAACACTGAAGCTTTCTTT. Translating it yields CSARDREGGPNTEAFF.

The table lists this clonotype with a few counts. The chain couples TRBV7-9 to TRBJ2-7, with a weak D call TRBD2 (5 bases). The CDR3 length is 11 residues. Trimming shortened V by 5 bases and J by 7 bases, and 9 bases separated the two germline ends. Per germline, CDR1 SEHNR and CDR2 FQNEAQ (reference sequence). In nucleotides, the CDR3 is TGTGCCAGCAGCCGACCGGGAGAGCAGTACTTC. It encodes CASSRPGEQYF.

This clonotype was picked up a small number of times. The chain recombines TRBV5-1 with TRBJ1-3; D uncertain. Germline-derived CDR1 and CDR2 are SGHRS and YFSETQ. V dropped 3 bases and J dropped 2 bases, with 15 bases sitting between them. The CDR3 has 16 residues. CDR3 loop: CASSWYSGGTGNTIYF. Written as DNA, the CDR3 is TGCGCCAGCAGCTGGTATTCGGGTGGCACTGGAAACACCATATATTTT.

A remark on this clonotype: A clone one base away is much larger, so this may be a read error. This chain uses TRBV4-1 with TRBJ2-5; D gene ambiguous. Germline lookup yields CDR1 MGHRA and CDR2 YSYEKL. The CDR3 runs 14 residues. CDR3 sequence (DNA): TGCGCCAGCAGCCGCCCGGATTGGGAAGAGACCCAGCACTTC. It codes for CASSRPDWEETQHF.